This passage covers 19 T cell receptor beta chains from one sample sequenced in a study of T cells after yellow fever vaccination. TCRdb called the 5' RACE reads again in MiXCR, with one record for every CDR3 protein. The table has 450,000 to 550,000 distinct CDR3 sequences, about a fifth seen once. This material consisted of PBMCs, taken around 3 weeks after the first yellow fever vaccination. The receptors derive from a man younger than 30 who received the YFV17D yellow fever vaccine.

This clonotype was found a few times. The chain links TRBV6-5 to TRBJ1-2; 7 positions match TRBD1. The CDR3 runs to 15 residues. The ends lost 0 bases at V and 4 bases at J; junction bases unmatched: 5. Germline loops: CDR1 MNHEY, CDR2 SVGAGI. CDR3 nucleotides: TGTGCCAGCAGTTACTCGGACAGGCCCCCCTATGGCTACACCTTC. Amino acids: CASSYSDRPPYGYTF.

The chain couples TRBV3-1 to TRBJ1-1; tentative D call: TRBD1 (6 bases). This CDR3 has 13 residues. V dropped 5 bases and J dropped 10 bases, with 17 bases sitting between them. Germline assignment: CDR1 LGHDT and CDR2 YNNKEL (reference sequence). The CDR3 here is CASSEFLWGRAFF. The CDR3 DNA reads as TGTGCCAGCAGCGAATTCCTTTGGGGGCGAGCTTTCTTT. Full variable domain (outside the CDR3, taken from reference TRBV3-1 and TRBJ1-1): DTAVSQTPKYLVTQMGNDKSIKCEQNLGHDTMYWYKQDSKKFLKIMFSYNNKELIINETVPNRFSPKSPDKAHLNLHINSLELGDSAVYFCASSEFLWGRAFFGQGTRLTVV.

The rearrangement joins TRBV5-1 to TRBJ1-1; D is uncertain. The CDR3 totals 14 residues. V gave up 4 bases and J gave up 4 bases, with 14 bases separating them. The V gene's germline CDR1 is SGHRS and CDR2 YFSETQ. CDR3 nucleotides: TGCGCCAGCAGCCCACAACCCACGGGCACTGAAGCTTTCTTT. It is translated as CASSPQPTGTEAFF.

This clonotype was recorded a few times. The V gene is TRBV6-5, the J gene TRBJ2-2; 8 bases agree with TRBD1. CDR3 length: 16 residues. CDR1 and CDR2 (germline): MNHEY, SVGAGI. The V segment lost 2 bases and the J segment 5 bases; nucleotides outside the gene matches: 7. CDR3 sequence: CASSYRWDRWTGELFF. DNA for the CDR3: TGTGCCAGCAGTTACCGCTGGGACAGGTGGACCGGGGAGCTGTTTTTT.

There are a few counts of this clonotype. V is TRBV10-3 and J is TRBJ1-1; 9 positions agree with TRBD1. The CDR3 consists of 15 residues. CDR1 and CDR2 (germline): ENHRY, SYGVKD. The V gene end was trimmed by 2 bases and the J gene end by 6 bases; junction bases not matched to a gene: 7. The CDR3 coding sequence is TGTGCCATCAGTGAGACGCGGACAGGGGATGCTGAAGCTTTCTTT. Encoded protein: CAISETRTGDAEAFF.

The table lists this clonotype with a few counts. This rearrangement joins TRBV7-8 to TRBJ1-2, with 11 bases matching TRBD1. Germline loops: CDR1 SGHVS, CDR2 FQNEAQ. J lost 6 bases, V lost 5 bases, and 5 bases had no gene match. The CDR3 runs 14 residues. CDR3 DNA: TGTGCCAGCAGCCAAGGACAGGGGGCCGATGGCTACACCTTC. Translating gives CASSQGQGADGYTF.

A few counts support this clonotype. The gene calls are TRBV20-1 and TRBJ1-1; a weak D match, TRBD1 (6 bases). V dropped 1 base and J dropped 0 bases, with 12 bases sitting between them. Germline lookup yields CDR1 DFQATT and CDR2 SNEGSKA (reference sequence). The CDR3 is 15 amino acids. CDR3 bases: TGCAGTGCTAGAGCCCACAGGGCTATGAACACTGAAGCTTTCTTT. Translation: CSARAHRAMNTEAFF.

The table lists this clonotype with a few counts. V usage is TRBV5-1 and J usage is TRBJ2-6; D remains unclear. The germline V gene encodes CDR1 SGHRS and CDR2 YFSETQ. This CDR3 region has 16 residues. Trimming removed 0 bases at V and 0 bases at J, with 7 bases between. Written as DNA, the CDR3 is TGCGCCAGCAGCTTGGGACTTCTCTCTGGGGCCAACGTCCTGACTTTC. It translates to CASSLGLLSGANVLTF.

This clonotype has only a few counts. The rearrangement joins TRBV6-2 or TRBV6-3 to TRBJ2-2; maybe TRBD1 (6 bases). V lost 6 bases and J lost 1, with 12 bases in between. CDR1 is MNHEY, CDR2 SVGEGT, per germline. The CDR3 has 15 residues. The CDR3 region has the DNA TGTGCCAGCAGAACACAGGGCCGGAACACCGGGGAGCTGTTTTTT. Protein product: CASRTQGRNTGELFF.

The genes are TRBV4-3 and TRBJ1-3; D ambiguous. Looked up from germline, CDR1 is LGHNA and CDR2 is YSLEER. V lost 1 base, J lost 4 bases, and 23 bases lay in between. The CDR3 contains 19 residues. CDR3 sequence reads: CASSQVSVRIPFSGNTIYF. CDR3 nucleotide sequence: TGCGCCAGCAGCCAAGTTTCCGTCCGTATACCATTCTCCGGAAACACCATATATTTT.

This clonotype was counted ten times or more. Here the CDR3 reads CASSLGGFTDTQYF. DNA for the CDR3: TGCGCCAGCAGCTTGGGGGGCTTCACAGATACGCAGTATTTT. The chain joins TRBV5-1 to TRBJ2-3; TRBD1 is a possible D gene (5 bases). Germline V CDR1 and CDR2: SGHRS, YFSETQ. The V end lost 0 bases, the J end lost 2 bases, and 7 bases lay between the germline ends. The CDR3 totals 14 residues.

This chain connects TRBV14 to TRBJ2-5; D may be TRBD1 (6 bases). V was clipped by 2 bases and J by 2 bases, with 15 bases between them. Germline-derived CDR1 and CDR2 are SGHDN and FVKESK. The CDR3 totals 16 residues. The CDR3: CASSQSTGHQQETQYF. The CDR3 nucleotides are TGTGCCAGCAGCCAATCTACGGGACACCAACAAGAGACCCAGTACTTC.

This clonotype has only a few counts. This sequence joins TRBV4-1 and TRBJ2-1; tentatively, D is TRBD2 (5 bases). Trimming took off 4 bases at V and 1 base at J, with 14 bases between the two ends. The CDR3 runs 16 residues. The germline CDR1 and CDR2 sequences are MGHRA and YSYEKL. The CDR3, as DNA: TGCGCCAGCAGCCCGCTTGCGGGCGTTTCCTACAATGAGCAGTTCTTC. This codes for CASSPLAGVSYNEQFF.

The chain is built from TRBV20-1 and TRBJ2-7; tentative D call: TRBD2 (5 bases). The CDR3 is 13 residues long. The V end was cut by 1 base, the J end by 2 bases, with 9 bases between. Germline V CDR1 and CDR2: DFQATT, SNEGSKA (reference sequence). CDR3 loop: CSARGYGAYEQYF. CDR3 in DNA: TGCAGTGCTAGAGGGTACGGGGCCTACGAGCAGTACTTC.

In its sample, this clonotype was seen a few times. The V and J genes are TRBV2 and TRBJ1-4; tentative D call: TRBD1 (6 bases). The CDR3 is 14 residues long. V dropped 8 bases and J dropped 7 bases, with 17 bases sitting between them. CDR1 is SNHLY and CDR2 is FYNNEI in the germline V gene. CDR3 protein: CASGATGRGEKLFF. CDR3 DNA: TGTGCCAGCGGGGCTACAGGGAGAGGTGAAAAACTGTTTTTT.

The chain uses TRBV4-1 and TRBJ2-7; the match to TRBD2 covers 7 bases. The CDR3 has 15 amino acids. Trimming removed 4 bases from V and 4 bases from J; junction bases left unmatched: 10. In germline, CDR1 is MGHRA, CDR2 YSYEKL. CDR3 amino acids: CASSPGLLAIYEQYF. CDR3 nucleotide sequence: TGCGCCAGCAGCCCGGGACTACTTGCTATTTACGAGCAGTACTTC.

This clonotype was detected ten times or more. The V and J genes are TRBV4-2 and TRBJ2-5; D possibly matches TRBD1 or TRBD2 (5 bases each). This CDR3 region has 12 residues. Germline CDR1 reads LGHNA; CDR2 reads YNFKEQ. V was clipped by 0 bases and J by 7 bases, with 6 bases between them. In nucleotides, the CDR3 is TGTGCCAGCAGCCAAGACGGGGCGACCCAGTACTTC. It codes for CASSQDGATQYF.

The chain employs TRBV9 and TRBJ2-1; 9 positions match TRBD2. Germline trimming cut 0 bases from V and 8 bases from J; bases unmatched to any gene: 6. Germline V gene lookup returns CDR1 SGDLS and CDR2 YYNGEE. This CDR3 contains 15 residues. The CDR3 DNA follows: TGTGCCAGCAGCGTAGCGGGCGGGGGGGCACATGAGCAGTTCTTC. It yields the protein CASSVAGGGAHEQFF.

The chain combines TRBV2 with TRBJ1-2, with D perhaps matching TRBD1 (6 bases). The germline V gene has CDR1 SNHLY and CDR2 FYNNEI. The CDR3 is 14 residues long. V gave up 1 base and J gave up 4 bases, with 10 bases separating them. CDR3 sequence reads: CASSEGSGVYGYTF. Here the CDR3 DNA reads TGTGCCAGCAGTGAAGGGTCAGGGGTCTATGGCTACACCTTC.